The rows below give T cell receptor beta chains drawn from one sample of a study of blood T cells in healthy people across ages. TCRdb ran MiXCR on the 5' RACE reads and lists one entry per CDR3 protein. Of 780,000 or so distinct CDR3 sequences in the sample, about 61% were seen once. Sample: blood. The receptors stem from a man in his forties or fifties in good health. Each CDR3 is given with its conserved first and last residue. D genes are given only for firm matches. Size is omitted from some rows. Given values are once, few, many or a class for expanded clones.

CDR3aa,CDR3nt,j_gene,abundance,d_gene,v_gene
CASSFHPGRTVDTQYF,TGTGCCAGCAGTTTCCATCCGGGACGCACCGTCGATACGCAGTATTTT,TRBJ2-3,-,-,TRBV12-3/TRBV12-4
CASSLAVGTAPLHF,TGTGCCAGCAGCTTAGCGGTGGGCACTGCACCCCTCCACTTT,TRBJ1-6,-,-,TRBV7-9
CSAREVTDTQYF,TGCAGTGCTAGAGAGGTCACAGATACGCAGTATTTT,TRBJ2-3,-,-,TRBV20-1
CASSLSGLALETQYF,TGTGCCAGCAGCCTCTCGGGACTAGCATTGGAGACCCAGTACTTC,TRBJ2-5,-,TRBD2,TRBV3-1
CASSPTQYNEQFF,TGTGCCAGCAGCCCGACCCAGTACAATGAGCAGTTCTTC,TRBJ2-1,-,-,TRBV7-7
CASSVGGLYNEQFF,TGTGCCAGCAGCGTGGGCGGGCTTTACAATGAGCAGTTCTTC,TRBJ2-1,-,-,TRBV9
CASSQFGKETQYF,TGTGCCAGCAGCCAATTTGGGAAAGAGACCCAGTACTTC,TRBJ2-5,many,-,TRBV3-1
CASSFGQGRGYHNSPLHF,TGTGCCAGCAGCTTCGGACAGGGGCGTGGGTACCATAATTCACCCCTCCACTTT,TRBJ1-6,-,TRBD1,TRBV7-6
CASSGLAGEVGEQFF,TGCGCCAGCAGCGGTTTAGCGGGAGAAGTAGGTGAGCAGTTCTTC,TRBJ2-1,-,TRBD2,TRBV5-1
CASSKTGLSTDTQYF,TGTGCCAGCAGTAAGACGGGACTTAGCACAGATACGCAGTATTTT,TRBJ2-3,-,-,TRBV28